The rows below give T cell receptor beta chains drawn from one sample of a study of vaccination and CD4 T cells after COVID-19. TCRdb used MiXCR to reprocess the PCR reads, holding one entry per CDR3 protein. The sample gives approximately 20,000 distinct CDR3 sequences, around 45% of which show up once; 3% is in the top ten. These receptors have no known antigen. Sequencing was performed on CD4+ T cells from blood, cultured in vitro, taken after SARS-CoV-2 vaccination. The origin of the receptors is a human donor who had recovered from COVID-19. Both conserved end residues are part of each CDR3. Expanded clones are given a class, and other clones once, few, many or no size at all.

TRBV2	-	TRBJ1-5	CASRKVPGQPQHF
TRBV28	few	TRBJ1-5	CASSPATGGNQPQHF
TRBV19	few	TRBJ2-5	CASSSRTGQETQYF
TRBV20-1	-	TRBJ1-5	CSAGMEGNQPQHF
TRBV20-1	-	TRBJ1-4	CSASHEKLFF
TRBV2	-	TRBJ2-6	CASTGTLQTSGANVLTF
TRBV10-3	-	TRBJ2-2	CAISYTDTGELFF
TRBV2	-	TRBJ1-2	CASSEGQDRAGYGYTF
TRBV7-2	-	TRBJ2-3	CASSLADRGGTQYF
TRBV27	-	TRBJ2-1	CASSSGNLNEQFF
TRBV19	-	TRBJ1-2	CASIGTDRPMFGYTF
TRBV29-1	-	TRBJ2-5	CSVEVLEGAGLETQYF
TRBV5-6	-	TRBJ1-6	CASSWFPGQGANSPLHF
TRBV27	-	TRBJ1-2	CASSSTGARGYTF
TRBV28	-	TRBJ1-1	CASSFARESTEAFF
TRBV20-1	few	TRBJ1-2	CSARSPSNYGYTF
TRBV7-2	few	TRBJ1-1	CASSPRVHTEAFF
TRBV5-5	-	TRBJ2-5	CASSLGLAGDLETQYF
TRBV4-3	-	TRBJ1-6	CASSQAFRTVNNNSPLHF
TRBV19	few	TRBJ1-5	CASSIQGERLRGQPQHF
TRBV7-2	-	TRBJ2-3	CASSLMGGRGDTQYF
TRBV6-1	-	TRBJ1-2	CASSERGDYGYTF
TRBV6-1	-	TRBJ2-7	CASSEFTSRSYEQYF
TRBV7-3	-	TRBJ2-2	CASSSQGGTYTGELFF
TRBV6-2/TRBV6-3	-	TRBJ1-3	CASSLDGIPGNTIYF
TRBV11-2	-	TRBJ1-2	CASSSLRGQFYGYTF
TRBV7-2	few	TRBJ1-1	CASTTGWNTEAFF
TRBV29-1	few	TRBJ2-5	CSARGAGGETQYF
TRBV7-2	few	TRBJ1-1	CASSPSMNTEAFF
TRBV20-1	-	TRBJ2-3	CSAPPGGLPDTQYF
TRBV27	medium-sized	TRBJ1-1	CASRTTGAPNTEAFF